This T cell receptor (beta chain) was retrieved from a study of regulatory T cells in long-lasting Graves disease. Study-level findings and limits: Persistent patients had more shared public clonotypes (about 2,700) than new patients (about 920).

The authors built TCR beta libraries using iRepertoire HTBI primers and Arm-PCR of CDR3 regions. TCRdb reprocessed the multiplex PCR reads via MiXCR and lists one record per CDR3 protein. This sample has over 650,000 distinct CDR3 sequences, with about 32% found just once. Time point meaning: persistent/refractory GD, antithyroid drugs over 5 years with positive TRAb. Researchers made the TCR library from RNA that was extracted from PBMCs. In Xi'an, China, an endocrinology department was the source of patients. In regard to this clonotype: The antigen is unknown.

In germline, CDR1 is GTSNPN, CDR2 SVGIG (reference sequence). Trimming took 2 bases from V and 6 from J; bases not matched to a gene: 3. CDR3 size: 13 residues. This TCR came from a female donor with Graves disease. The sequences come from peripheral blood mononuclear cells (PBMCs), collected when the disease was refractory, from a patient treated with antithyroid drugs. V and J are TRBV30 and TRBJ1-4; 7 positions match TRBD1. Written as DNA, the CDR3 is TGTGCCTGGAGTCCAGGGGGGGATGAAAAACTGTTTTTT. This gives the protein CAWSPGGDEKLFF.